The TCR beta chain under discussion was sequenced for a study of T-cell memory formation after mild COVID-19. Note on this clonotype: Its target is unknown.

TCR alpha and TCR beta cDNA libraries with sample barcodes and UMIs came from 5'RACE using constant-segment primers. TCRdb reanalysed the 5' RACE reads using MiXCR and keeps one entry per CDR3 protein. The data contain roughly 160,000 distinct CDR3 sequences, roughly 13% of them seen just once; the ten biggest clones take up 2.5% to 3.5%. Study-wide results and limits: There was no confirmation that second-wave clones peaking on day 37 were SARS-CoV-2 specific. Pre-infection memory already had some responding clones, implying cross-reactive memory joined.

V lost 2 bases to trimming and J lost 7 bases, with 8 bases between them. Germline assignment: CDR1 SEHNR and CDR2 FQNEAQ (reference sequence). This CDR3 is built from 12 residues. The specimen sequenced was PBMCs or a T cell subset sorted from them (not recorded which). This clonotype originated in a young man who had mild COVID-19 (a few samples of this study predate the infection). Cell type and time point are not known. This chain joins TRBV7-9 and TRBJ1-1; no reliable D call. The CDR3 here is CASSLSGIEAFF. Here the CDR3 DNA reads TGTGCCAGCAGCTTATCGGGGATTGAAGCTTTCTTT.